The rows below give T cell receptor beta chains drawn from one sample of a study of blood T cell repertoires in COVID-19. Assay used: immunoSEQ multiplex PCR; TCRdb lists only in-frame clones, some missing. The data contain about 87,000 clones, about four fifths of them singletons. Sequenced sample: peripheral blood. These receptors all stem from a woman aged 70-85 years with acute or convalescent COVID-19. Both conserved end residues are part of each CDR3. A D gene is named only where the DNA matches it firmly. A row's size may be missing; if present it is once, few, many or a size class.

J,V,size,D,CDR3,DNA
TRBJ1-5,TRBV5-1,.,.,CASRLTGDGNQPQHF,TGCGCCAGCAGACTCACGGGGGACGGCAATCAGCCCCAGCATTTT
TRBJ1-2,TRBV12-3/TRBV12-4,.,.,CASSFDRHGYTF,TGTGCCAGCAGTTTCGACAGGCATGGCTACACCTTC
TRBJ2-1,TRBV30,.,TRBD2,CAWSGVTSGGRYEQFF,TGTGCCTGGAGTGGAGTGACTAGCGGGGGGAGGTATGAGCAGTTCTTC
TRBJ2-7,TRBV7-9,.,.,CASSSRGPNSYEQYF,TGTGCCAGCAGCTCAAGAGGCCCTAACTCCTACGAGCAGTACTTC
TRBJ1-2,TRBV7-2,once,.,CASNPGQQVSYGYTF,TGTGCCAGCAACCCAGGACAGCAAGTTTCCTATGGCTACACCTTC
TRBJ2-1,TRBV9,.,.,CASSPRLGSSYNEQFF,TGTGCCAGCAGCCCCCGGTTGGGGAGCTCCTACAATGAGCAGTTCTTC
TRBJ1-4,TRBV27,once,TRBD1,CASAPGQINEKLFF,TGTGCCAGCGCGCCGGGACAGATAAATGAAAAACTGTTTTTT
TRBJ1-5,TRBV18,once,TRBD1,CASSPGRQGNNQPQHF,TGTGCCAGCTCACCGGGACGACAGGGTAACAATCAGCCCCAGCATTTT
TRBJ2-7,TRBV19,.,TRBD1,CASSRDRGDEQYF,TGTGCCAGTAGCAGGGACAGAGGGGACGAGCAGTACTTC
TRBJ1-1,TRBV4-2,few,.,CASSQAGQWAFF,TGTGCCAGCAGCCAAGCCGGACAGTGGGCTTTCTTT
TRBJ1-6,TRBV7-9,.,.,CASSFQGIPNSPLHF,TGTGCCAGCAGCTTTCAGGGGATTCCTAATTCACCCCTCCACTTT
TRBJ1-1,TRBV5-1,.,.,CASSTLSRQLNTEAFF,TGCGCCAGCAGCACTTTAAGTCGACAGTTGAACACTGAAGCTTTCTTT
TRBJ1-5,TRBV18,.,TRBD1,CASSPPTGGGNQPQHF,TGTGCCAGCTCACCACCGACAGGGGGGGGCAATCAGCCCCAGCATTTT
TRBJ1-5,TRBV5-5,.,.,CASSLFRHSNQPQHF,TGTGCCAGCAGCTTGTTCAGGCACTCCAATCAGCCCCAGCATTTT
TRBJ2-1,TRBV5-1,.,TRBD1,CASSLQGRQSYNEQFF,TGCGCCAGCAGCTTACAGGGGCGTCAATCTTACAATGAGCAGTTCTTC
TRBJ2-1,TRBV25-1,.,TRBD1,CASRGQFNEQFF,TGTGCCAGCAGGGGACAGTTCAATGAGCAGTTCTTC
TRBJ2-5,TRBV2,once,TRBD1,CASSGDRGSQETQYF,TGTGCCAGCAGTGGGGACAGGGGCTCTCAAGAGACCCAGTACTTC
TRBJ1-1,TRBV6-5,.,TRBD1,CASSRTGTGNTEAFF,TGTGCCAGCAGTAGGACCGGGACAGGCAACACTGAAGCTTTCTTT
TRBJ2-1,TRBV18,.,TRBD1,CASSYRQGNEQFF,TGTGCCAGCTCATATAGACAGGGGAATGAGCAGTTCTTC
TRBJ1-2,TRBV5-6,.,.,CASSLSVDYGYTF,TGTGCCAGCAGCTTATCTGTTGACTATGGCTACACCTTC
TRBJ1-2,TRBV6-5,.,.,CASRDGGTKRDGYTF,TGTGCCAGCAGGGATGGGGGCACCAAGAGGGATGGCTACACCTTC
TRBJ1-1,TRBV18,.,TRBD1,CASSSGTVWNTEAFF,TGTGCCAGCTCCTCCGGGACAGTCTGGAACACTGAAGCTTTCTTT
TRBJ2-5,TRBV18,once,.,CASSPKAANYQETQYF,TGTGCCAGCTCACCAAAAGCGGCTAACTACCAAGAGACCCAGTACTTC
TRBJ2-1,TRBV5-1,.,.,CASSWGGPGNEQFF,TGCGCCAGCAGCTGGGGGGGCCCTGGTAATGAGCAGTTCTTC
TRBJ1-5,TRBV19,.,.,CASRRGPSNQPQHF,TGTGCCAGTAGAAGGGGCCCTAGCAATCAGCCCCAGCATTTT
TRBJ1-4,TRBV9,once,TRBD1,CASSANRGETTNEKLFF,TGTGCCAGCAGCGCGAACAGGGGGGAGACAACTAATGAAAAACTGTTTTTT
TRBJ1-1,TRBV3-1/TRBV3-2,.,.,CASSLLGGTEAFF,TGTGCCAGCAGCCTCCTGGGAGGCACTGAAGCTTTCTTT
TRBJ1-5,TRBV19,few,.,CASSIDQMAGNVQPQHF,TGTGCCAGTAGTATAGATCAGATGGCAGGGAATGTACAGCCCCAGCATTTT
TRBJ1-1,TRBV7-9,.,TRBD1,CASSRGTGGPVEAFF,TGTGCCAGCAGCCGCGGGACAGGGGGACCCGTTGAAGCTTTCTTT
TRBJ2-7,TRBV7-9,.,TRBD1,CASSSGGGQSYEQYF,TGTGCCAGCAGCTCGGGTGGGGGACAGTCCTACGAGCAGTACTTC
TRBJ1-4,TRBV29-1,.,TRBD1,CSVNTGTGTQLFF,TGCAGCGTGAACACCGGGACAGGGACCCAACTGTTTTTT
TRBJ2-6,TRBV18,.,TRBD1,CASSPPRTGGVFPGANVLTF,TGTGCCAGCTCACCACCTCGGACAGGGGGCGTTTTTCCTGGGGCCAACGTCCTGACTTTC
TRBJ2-3,TRBV2,.,.,CASSEGTSTDTQYF,TGTGCCAGCAGTGAAGGGACTAGCACAGATACGCAGTATTTT
TRBJ1-2,TRBV5-1,once,TRBD1,CASSATGDYGYTF,TGCGCCAGCAGCGCGACAGGGGACTATGGCTACACCTTC
TRBJ2-1,TRBV30,once,.,CAWMVGPGPYNEQFF,TGTGCCTGGATGGTGGGTCCAGGGCCCTACAATGAGCAGTTCTTC
TRBJ1-4,TRBV14,once,TRBD1,CASSPTLRDREKLFF,TGTGCCAGCAGCCCAACGCTCCGGGACAGAGAAAAACTGTTTTTT
TRBJ1-2,TRBV7-2,.,.,CASSPGQSLLYGYTF,TGTGCCAGCAGCCCAGGACAGTCCCTCCTCTATGGCTACACCTTC
TRBJ2-2,TRBV3-1/TRBV3-2,.,.,CASSQGTLGELFF,TGTGCCAGCAGCCAAGGGACTCTCGGGGAGCTGTTTTTT
TRBJ1-1,TRBV7-3,.,TRBD1,CASSLVQGVPNTEAFF,TGTGCCAGCAGCTTAGTTCAGGGGGTCCCGAACACTGAAGCTTTCTTT
TRBJ2-1,TRBV2,.,.,CASRGGAYNEQFF,TGTGCCAGCAGAGGGGGGGCCTACAATGAGCAGTTCTTC
TRBJ2-2,TRBV7-7,.,TRBD1,CASSWDSNTGELFF,TGTGCTAGCAGCTGGGACAGCAACACCGGGGAGCTGTTTTTT
TRBJ2-2,TRBV19,.,TRBD1,CASSIIGGSLPGELFF,TGTGCCAGTAGTATTATAGGGGGCTCCCTTCCCGGGGAGCTGTTTTTT
TRBJ1-1,TRBV18,.,.,CASSLPAGTNTEAFF,TGTGCCAGCTCACTCCCAGCAGGAACCAACACTGAAGCTTTCTTT
TRBJ1-5,TRBV9,.,.,CASSPTGGSNQPQHF,TGTGCCAGCAGCCCTACCGGGGGGTCCAATCAGCCCCAGCATTTT
TRBJ2-7,TRBV2,.,.,CARGPTAYEQYF,TGTGCCAGAGGGCCGACAGCCTACGAGCAGTACTTC
TRBJ1-1,TRBV28,.,TRBD1,CASTLIQGATAFF,TGTGCCAGCACCCTCATCCAGGGGGCCACAGCTTTCTTT
TRBJ2-2,TRBV6-4,.,TRBD1,CASSVSGTGNTGELFF,TGTGCCAGCAGCGTCTCTGGGACAGGGAACACCGGGGAGCTGTTTTTT
TRBJ1-1,TRBV5-1,.,.,CASSLSPGRNTEAFF,TGCGCCAGCAGCTTGTCCCCAGGGCGGAACACTGAAGCTTTCTTT
TRBJ1-3,TRBV5-1,.,TRBD1,CASSLAAGTGGNTIYF,TGCGCCAGCAGCTTGGCCGCCGGGACAGGGGGAAACACCATATATTTT